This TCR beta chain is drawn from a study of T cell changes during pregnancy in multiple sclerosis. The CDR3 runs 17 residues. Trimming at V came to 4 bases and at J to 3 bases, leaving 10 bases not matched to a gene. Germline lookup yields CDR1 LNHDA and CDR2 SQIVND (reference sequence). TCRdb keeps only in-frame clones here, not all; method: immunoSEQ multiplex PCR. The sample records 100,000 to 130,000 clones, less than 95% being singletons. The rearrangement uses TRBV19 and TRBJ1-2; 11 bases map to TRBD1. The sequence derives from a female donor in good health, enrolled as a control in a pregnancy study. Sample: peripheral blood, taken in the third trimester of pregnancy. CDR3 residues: CASSTRTGGPLDYGYTF. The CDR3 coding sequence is TGTGCCAGTAGTACACGGACAGGGGGCCCTCTCGACTATGGCTACACCTTC.